This T cell receptor beta chain was sequenced during a study of T cell responses to AZD1222 COVID-19 vaccine. Repertoires were generated with immunoSEQ multiplex PCR, while TCRdb's copy carries only in-frame clones and drops some. The sample includes 130,000 to 150,000 clones, approximately 90% of them seen just once. Researchers grouped second doses given at about 4 or about 12 weeks into one pool. The CDR3 length is 14 residues. Germline V lookup: CDR1 SQVTM, CDR2 ANQGSEA. V lost 0 bases to trimming and J lost 8 bases; unmatched junction nucleotides: 7. Study-wide results and caveats: Researchers report vaccine-associated CD4 TCRs spanning spike, with dominance at 160-218 and 743-854. Reportedly, nearly half the spike-specific TCRs target unmutated variant regions. The donors showed a predominance of white British ancestry and of females, with possible underestimation of clonal diversity.

Concerning this clone: What it binds is not known.

The input for sequencing was peripheral blood, taken 28 days after the second AZD1222 dose. The TCR originated in an adult who received the AZD1222 COVID-19 vaccine. The rearrangement links TRBV29-1 to TRBJ1-2; 9 nucleotides agree with TRBD1. The CDR3, as DNA: TGCAGCGTTGAAGAGGGACAGGGACTATTAGGCTACACCTTC. It specifies CSVEEGQGLLGYTF.